This is a list of T cell receptor beta chains from one sample in a study of blood T cell repertoires in COVID-19. Profiled with immunoSEQ multiplex PCR; TCRdb holds only in-frame clones, not every one. The sample has roughly 120,000 clones; around 80% are singletons. Sequenced input: peripheral blood. These receptors were taken from a woman of 80 years or more with acute or convalescent COVID-19. Each CDR3 is given with its conserved first and last residue. A D gene is named only where the DNA matches it firmly. Clone size is not always given. Where it is, it says once, few, many or a class for expanded clones.

d_call: .; v_call: TRBV7-9; clone_size: .; j_call: TRBJ1-1; cdr3_nt: TGTGTCAGCAGCTTAGTTTTGACAGCCGAAGCTTTCTTT; cdr3_aa: CVSSLVLTAEAFF
d_call: .; v_call: TRBV5-1; clone_size: once; j_call: TRBJ2-1; cdr3_nt: TGCGCCAGCAGCTTGGCCCCCACCGGGATATACAATGAGCAGTTCTTC; cdr3_aa: CASSLAPTGIYNEQFF
d_call: TRBD1; v_call: TRBV5-8; clone_size: few; j_call: TRBJ1-2; cdr3_nt: TGTGCCAGCAGCCCACAGGGGTATGGCTACACCTTC; cdr3_aa: CASSPQGYGYTF
d_call: .; v_call: TRBV18; clone_size: .; j_call: TRBJ2-1; cdr3_nt: TGTGCCAGCTCCTTGACAAACAATGAGCAGTTCTTC; cdr3_aa: CASSLTNNEQFF
d_call: TRBD1; v_call: TRBV7-2; clone_size: once; j_call: TRBJ2-2; cdr3_nt: TGTGCCAGCAGCCCTACCCGGGACAGGGGAACCGGGGAGCTGTTTTTT; cdr3_aa: CASSPTRDRGTGELFF
d_call: .; v_call: TRBV6-5; clone_size: .; j_call: TRBJ2-7; cdr3_nt: TGTGCCAGCACTAGGACTGAATACGAGCAGTACTTC; cdr3_aa: CASTRTEYEQYF
d_call: .; v_call: TRBV10-3; clone_size: .; j_call: TRBJ1-1; cdr3_nt: TGTGCCACCTGGACAGCCATGAACACTGAAGCTTTCTTT; cdr3_aa: CATWTAMNTEAFF
d_call: TRBD1; v_call: TRBV7-6; clone_size: once; j_call: TRBJ2-6; cdr3_nt: TGTGCCAGCAGCTTCGGGACAGGGACCCCTGGGGCCAACGTCCTGACTTTC; cdr3_aa: CASSFGTGTPGANVLTF
d_call: .; v_call: TRBV10-3; clone_size: .; j_call: TRBJ1-3; cdr3_nt: TGTGCCATCAGTGGGTGGCAGGGTGAAAACACCATATATTTT; cdr3_aa: CAISGWQGENTIYF
d_call: TRBD2; v_call: TRBV4-1; clone_size: .; j_call: TRBJ2-7; cdr3_nt: TGCGCCAGCAGCCAGAATAGCGGGAGCCTCTTCGACGAGCAGTACTTC; cdr3_aa: CASSQNSGSLFDEQYF
d_call: .; v_call: TRBV5-8; clone_size: .; j_call: TRBJ1-1; cdr3_nt: TGTGCCAGCAGCTTGGGACTACCGGGACAGAACACTGAAGCTTTCTTT; cdr3_aa: CASSLGLPGQNTEAFF
d_call: .; v_call: TRBV5-1; clone_size: .; j_call: TRBJ2-3; cdr3_nt: TGCGCCAGCAGCTTGCGCGAGGCAGGGAGCACAGATACGCAGTATTTT; cdr3_aa: CASSLREAGSTDTQYF
d_call: .; v_call: TRBV19; clone_size: few; j_call: TRBJ2-2; cdr3_nt: TGTGCCAGTAGTATAGAAAACAGAAACACCGGGGAGCTGTTTTTT; cdr3_aa: CASSIENRNTGELFF
d_call: TRBD2; v_call: TRBV4-1; clone_size: .; j_call: TRBJ2-1; cdr3_nt: TGCGCCAGCAGCCCCGGGGCCCTAGCGGGGGGGAGGAATGAGCAGTTCTTC; cdr3_aa: CASSPGALAGGRNEQFF
d_call: TRBD1; v_call: TRBV19; clone_size: .; j_call: TRBJ1-1; cdr3_nt: TGTGCCAGTAGTACGGGACAGGACACTGAAGCTTTCTTT; cdr3_aa: CASSTGQDTEAFF
d_call: .; v_call: TRBV6-2/TRBV6-3; clone_size: .; j_call: TRBJ1-2; cdr3_nt: TGTGCCAGCAGTTACTTGGGAGGGCTGGGCTACACCTTC; cdr3_aa: CASSYLGGLGYTF
d_call: TRBD2; v_call: TRBV10-2; clone_size: .; j_call: TRBJ2-5; cdr3_nt: TGCGCCAGCAGACTAGCGGGGGGCTCCCAAGAGACCCAGTACTTC; cdr3_aa: CASRLAGGSQETQYF
d_call: .; v_call: TRBV9; clone_size: .; j_call: TRBJ1-5; cdr3_nt: TGTGCCAGCAGCGTAGAAGCGGCAGGCCTGCCCCAGCATTTT; cdr3_aa: CASSVEAAGLPQHF
d_call: .; v_call: TRBV2; clone_size: .; j_call: TRBJ2-2; cdr3_nt: TGTGCCAGCAAACAGGGTAGGACCGGGGAGCTGTTTTTT; cdr3_aa: CASKQGRTGELFF
d_call: .; v_call: TRBV10-2; clone_size: .; j_call: TRBJ1-5; cdr3_nt: TGCGCCAGCAGTGAGTTGGGGGGGAGACAGCCCCAGCATTTT; cdr3_aa: CASSELGGRQPQHF
d_call: TRBD1; v_call: TRBV28; clone_size: .; j_call: TRBJ1-5; cdr3_nt: TGTGCCAGCAGGCAGGGGGCGTCTAGTCAGCCCCAGCATTTT; cdr3_aa: CASRQGASSQPQHF
d_call: .; v_call: TRBV7-9; clone_size: .; j_call: TRBJ2-1; cdr3_nt: TGTGCCAGCAGCTTTAGGGGCAATGAGCAGTTCTTC; cdr3_aa: CASSFRGNEQFF
d_call: .; v_call: TRBV7-6; clone_size: .; j_call: TRBJ1-5; cdr3_nt: TGTGCCAGCAGCGCAAGGGACATCCAGAGAGGGCTCAATCAGCCCCAGCATTTT; cdr3_aa: CASSARDIQRGLNQPQHF
d_call: .; v_call: TRBV27; clone_size: .; j_call: TRBJ2-5; cdr3_nt: TGTGCCAGCAGTTTCAGTCGCTTGGAGACCCAGTACTTC; cdr3_aa: CASSFSRLETQYF
d_call: .; v_call: TRBV10-3; clone_size: many; j_call: TRBJ2-3; cdr3_nt: TGTGCCATCAGTGACTCGACAGATACGCAGTATTTT; cdr3_aa: CAISDSTDTQYF
d_call: TRBD1; v_call: TRBV5-1; clone_size: .; j_call: TRBJ1-1; cdr3_nt: TGCGCCAGCAGCTCCGGACAGGGGGCGTTTTTCACTGAAGCTTTCTTT; cdr3_aa: CASSSGQGAFFTEAFF
d_call: .; v_call: TRBV6-4; clone_size: .; j_call: TRBJ2-4; cdr3_nt: TGTGCCAGCAGTGCCTGGGGGGGAAGGGGGACCAAAAACATTCAGTACTTC; cdr3_aa: CASSAWGGRGTKNIQYF
d_call: TRBD1; v_call: TRBV7-9; clone_size: few; j_call: TRBJ2-7; cdr3_nt: TGTGCCAGCAGCTCGGACAGGAGCTCCTACGAGCAGTACTTC; cdr3_aa: CASSSDRSSYEQYF
d_call: TRBD1; v_call: TRBV18; clone_size: .; j_call: TRBJ2-2; cdr3_nt: TGTGCCAGCTCACAGGGACAGGGTGACACCGGGGAGCTGTTTTTT; cdr3_aa: CASSQGQGDTGELFF
d_call: TRBD1; v_call: TRBV5-1; clone_size: few; j_call: TRBJ1-4; cdr3_nt: TGCGCCAGCAGCTTGGCCGGGACAGGGAGTAATGAAAAACTGTTTTTT; cdr3_aa: CASSLAGTGSNEKLFF
d_call: .; v_call: TRBV11-2; clone_size: .; j_call: TRBJ1-1; cdr3_nt: .; cdr3_aa: CASSFGSGGTEAFF
d_call: .; v_call: TRBV16; clone_size: .; j_call: TRBJ2-5; cdr3_nt: TGTGCCAGCAGCCACCTCGGAGGTACTCAAGAGACCCAGTACTTC; cdr3_aa: CASSHLGGTQETQYF
d_call: .; v_call: TRBV5-1; clone_size: .; j_call: TRBJ2-2; cdr3_nt: TGCGCCAGCAGCTTGTCACCTATTGTAAGTGGCGGGGAGCTGTTTTTT; cdr3_aa: CASSLSPIVSGGELFF
d_call: TRBD1; v_call: TRBV19; clone_size: .; j_call: TRBJ2-5; cdr3_nt: TGTGCCAGCGGGACAGGGATGGAAGAGACCCAGTACTTC; cdr3_aa: CASGTGMEETQYF
d_call: .; v_call: TRBV5-1; clone_size: few; j_call: TRBJ1-4; cdr3_nt: TGCGCCAGCAGACCTAGACGGGCAACTAATGAAAAACTGTTTTTT; cdr3_aa: CASRPRRATNEKLFF